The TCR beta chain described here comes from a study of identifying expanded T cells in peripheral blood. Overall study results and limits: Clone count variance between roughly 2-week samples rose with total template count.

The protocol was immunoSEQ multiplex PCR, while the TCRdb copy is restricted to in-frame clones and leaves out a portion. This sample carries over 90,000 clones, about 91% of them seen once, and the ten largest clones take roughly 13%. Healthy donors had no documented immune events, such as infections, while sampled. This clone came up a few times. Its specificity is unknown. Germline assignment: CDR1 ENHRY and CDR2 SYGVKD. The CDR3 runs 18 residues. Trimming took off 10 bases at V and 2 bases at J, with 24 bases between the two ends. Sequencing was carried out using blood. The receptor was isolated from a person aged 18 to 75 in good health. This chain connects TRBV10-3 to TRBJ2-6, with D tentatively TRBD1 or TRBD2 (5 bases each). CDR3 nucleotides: TGTGCCACACGGGACCACAGCGGCCGCGTTCCTGGGGCCAACGTCCTGACTTTC. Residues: CATRDHSGRVPGANVLTF.